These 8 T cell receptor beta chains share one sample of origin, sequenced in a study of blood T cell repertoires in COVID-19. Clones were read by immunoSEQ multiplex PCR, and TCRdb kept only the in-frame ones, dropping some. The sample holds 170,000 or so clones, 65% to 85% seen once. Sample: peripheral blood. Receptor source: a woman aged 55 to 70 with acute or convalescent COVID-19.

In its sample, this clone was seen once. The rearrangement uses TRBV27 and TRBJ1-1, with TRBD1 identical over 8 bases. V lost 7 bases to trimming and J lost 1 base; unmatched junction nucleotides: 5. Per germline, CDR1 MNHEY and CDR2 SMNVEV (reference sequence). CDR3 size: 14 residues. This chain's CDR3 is CASTKQGGNTEAFF. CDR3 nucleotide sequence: TGTGCCAGCACCAAACAGGGGGGGAACACTGAAGCTTTCTTT.

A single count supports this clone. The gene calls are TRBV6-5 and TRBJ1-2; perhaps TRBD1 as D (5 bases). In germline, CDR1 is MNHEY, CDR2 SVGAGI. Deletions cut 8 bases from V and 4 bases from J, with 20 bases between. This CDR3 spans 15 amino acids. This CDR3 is CASSPRAGRPYGYTF. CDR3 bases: TGTGCCAGCTCCCCCCGGGCAGGGAGGCCCTATGGCTACACCTTC.

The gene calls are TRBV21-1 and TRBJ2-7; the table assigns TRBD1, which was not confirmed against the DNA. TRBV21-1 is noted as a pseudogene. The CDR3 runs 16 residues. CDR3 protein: CASSKGWQGADYEQYF. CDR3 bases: TGTGCCAGCAGCAAGGGGTGGCAGGGGGCGGACTACGAGCAGTACTTC.

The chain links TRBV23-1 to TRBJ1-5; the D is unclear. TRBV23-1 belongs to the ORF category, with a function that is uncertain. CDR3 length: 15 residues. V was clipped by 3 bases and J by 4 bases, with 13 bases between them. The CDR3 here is CASSQQAYHNQPQHF. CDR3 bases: TGCGCCAGCAGTCAGCAGGCTTACCATAATCAGCCCCAGCATTTT.

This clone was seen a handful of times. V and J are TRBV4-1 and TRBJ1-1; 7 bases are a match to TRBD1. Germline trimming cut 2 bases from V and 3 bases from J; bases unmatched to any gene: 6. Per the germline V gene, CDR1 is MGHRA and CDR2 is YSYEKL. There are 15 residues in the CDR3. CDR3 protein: CASSQIRGQDTEAFF. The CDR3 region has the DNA TGCGCCAGCAGCCAAATTAGGGGGCAGGACACTGAAGCTTTCTTT.

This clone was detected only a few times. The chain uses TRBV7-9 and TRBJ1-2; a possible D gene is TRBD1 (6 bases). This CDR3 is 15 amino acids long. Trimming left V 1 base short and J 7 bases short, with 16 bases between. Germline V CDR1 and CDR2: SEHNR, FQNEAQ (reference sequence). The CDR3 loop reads CASSLEARGRSGYTF. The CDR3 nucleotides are TGTGCCAGCAGCTTAGAGGCCAGGGGAAGAAGTGGCTACACCTTC.

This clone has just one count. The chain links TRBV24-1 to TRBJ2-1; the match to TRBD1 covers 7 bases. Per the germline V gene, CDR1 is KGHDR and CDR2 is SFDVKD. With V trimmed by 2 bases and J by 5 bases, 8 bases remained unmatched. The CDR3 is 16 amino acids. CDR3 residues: CATSDSSTGLNNEQFF. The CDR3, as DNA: TGTGCCACCAGTGATTCATCGACAGGGCTTAACAATGAGCAGTTCTTC.

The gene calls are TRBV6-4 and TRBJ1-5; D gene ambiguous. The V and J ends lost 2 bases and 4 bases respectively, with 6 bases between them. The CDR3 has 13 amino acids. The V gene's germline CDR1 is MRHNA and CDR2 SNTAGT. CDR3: CASSDRENQPQHF. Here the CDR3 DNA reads TGTGCCAGCAGTGACAGGGAGAATCAGCCCCAGCATTTT.